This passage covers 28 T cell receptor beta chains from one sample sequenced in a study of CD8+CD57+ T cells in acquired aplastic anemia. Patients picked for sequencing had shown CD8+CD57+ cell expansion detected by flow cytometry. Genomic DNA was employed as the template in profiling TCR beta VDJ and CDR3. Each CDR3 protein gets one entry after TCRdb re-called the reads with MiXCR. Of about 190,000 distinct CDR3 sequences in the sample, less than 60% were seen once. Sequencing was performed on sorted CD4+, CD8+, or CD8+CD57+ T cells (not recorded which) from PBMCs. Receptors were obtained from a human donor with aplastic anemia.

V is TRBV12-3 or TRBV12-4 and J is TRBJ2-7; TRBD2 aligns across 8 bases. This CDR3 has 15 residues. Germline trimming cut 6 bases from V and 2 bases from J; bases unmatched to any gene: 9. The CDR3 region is CASSPSTGGPYEQYF. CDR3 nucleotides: TGTGCCAGCAGCCCCTCTACGGGGGGGCCCTACGAGCAGTACTTC.

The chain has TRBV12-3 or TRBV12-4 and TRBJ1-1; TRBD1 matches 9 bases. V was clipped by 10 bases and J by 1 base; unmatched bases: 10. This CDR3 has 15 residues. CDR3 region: CATSVWTGANTEAFF. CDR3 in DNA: TGTGCCACCTCAGTTTGGACAGGGGCGAACACTGAAGCTTTCTTT.

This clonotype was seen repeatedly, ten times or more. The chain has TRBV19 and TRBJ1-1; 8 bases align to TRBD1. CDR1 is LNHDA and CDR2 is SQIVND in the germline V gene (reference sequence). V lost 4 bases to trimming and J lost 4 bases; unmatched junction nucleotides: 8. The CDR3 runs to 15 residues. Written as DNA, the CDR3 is TGTGCCAGTAGTACAGGGGGCGCGGGAGGCACTGAAGCTTTCTTT. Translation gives CASSTGGAGGTEAFF.

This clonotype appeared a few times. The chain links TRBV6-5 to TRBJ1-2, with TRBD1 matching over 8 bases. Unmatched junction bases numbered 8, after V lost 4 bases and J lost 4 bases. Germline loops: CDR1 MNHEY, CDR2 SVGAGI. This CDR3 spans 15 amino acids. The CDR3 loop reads CASSLQTGAIYGYTF. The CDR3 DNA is TGTGCCAGCAGTTTACAGACAGGGGCGATCTATGGCTACACCTTC.

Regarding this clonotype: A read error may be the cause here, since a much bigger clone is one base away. The CDR3 here is CASSSGVGATGELFF. CDR3 bases: TGTGCCAGCAGCTCTGGAGTCGGGGCCACCGGGGAGCTGTTTTTT. The chain uses TRBV7-9 and TRBJ2-2; D tentatively reads TRBD1 or TRBD2 (5 bases each). CDR3 length: 15 residues. The V gene's germline CDR1 is SEHNR and CDR2 FQNEAQ (reference sequence). Trimming left V 4 bases short and J 4 bases short, with 13 bases between.

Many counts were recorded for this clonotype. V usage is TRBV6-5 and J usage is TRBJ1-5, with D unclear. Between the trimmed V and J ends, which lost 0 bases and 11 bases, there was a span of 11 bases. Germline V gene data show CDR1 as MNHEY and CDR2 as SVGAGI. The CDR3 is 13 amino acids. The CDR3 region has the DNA TGTGCCAGCAGTTACTCAGGCGGTAGAGCCCAGCATTTT. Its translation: CASSYSGGRAQHF.

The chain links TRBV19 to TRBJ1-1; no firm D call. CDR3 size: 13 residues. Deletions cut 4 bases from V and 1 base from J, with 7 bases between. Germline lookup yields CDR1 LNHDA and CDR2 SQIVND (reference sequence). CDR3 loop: CASSSSPNTEAFF. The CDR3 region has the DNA TGTGCCAGTAGTAGCTCACCGAACACTGAAGCTTTCTTT.

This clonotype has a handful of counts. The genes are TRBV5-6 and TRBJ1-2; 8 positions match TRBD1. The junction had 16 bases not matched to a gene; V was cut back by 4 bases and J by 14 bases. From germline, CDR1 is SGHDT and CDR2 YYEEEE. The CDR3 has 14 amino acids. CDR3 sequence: CASSAGTGGRGVTF. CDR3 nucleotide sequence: TGTGCCAGCAGCGCCGGGACAGGCGGACGTGGAGTTACCTTC.

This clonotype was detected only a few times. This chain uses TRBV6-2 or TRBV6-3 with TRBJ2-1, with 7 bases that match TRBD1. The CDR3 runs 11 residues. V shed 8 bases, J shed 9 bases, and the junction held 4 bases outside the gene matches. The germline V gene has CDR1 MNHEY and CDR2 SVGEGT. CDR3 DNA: TGTGCCAGCCACAGGGGAACTGAGCAGTTCTTC. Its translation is CASHRGTEQFF.

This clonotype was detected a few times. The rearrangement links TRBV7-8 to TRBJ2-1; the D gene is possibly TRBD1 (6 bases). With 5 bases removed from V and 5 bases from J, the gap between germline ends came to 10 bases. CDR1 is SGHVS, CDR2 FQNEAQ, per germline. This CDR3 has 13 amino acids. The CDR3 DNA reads TGTGCCAGCAGCCTGGACAGAGACAATGAGCAGTTCTTC. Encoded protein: CASSLDRDNEQFF.

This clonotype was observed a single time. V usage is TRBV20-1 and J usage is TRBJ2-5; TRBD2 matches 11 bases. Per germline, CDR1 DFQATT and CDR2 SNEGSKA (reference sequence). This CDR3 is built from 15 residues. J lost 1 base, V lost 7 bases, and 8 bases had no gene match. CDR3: CSVRILAGVQETQYF. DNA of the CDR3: TGCAGTGTTAGGATACTAGCGGGGGTCCAAGAGACCCAGTACTTC.

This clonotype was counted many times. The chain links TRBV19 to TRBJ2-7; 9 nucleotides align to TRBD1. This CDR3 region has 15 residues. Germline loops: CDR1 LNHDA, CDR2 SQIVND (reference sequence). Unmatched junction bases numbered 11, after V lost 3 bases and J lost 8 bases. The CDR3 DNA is TGTGCCAGTAGTATGGGGGGACAGGGAGTTTCGAAGCAGTACTTC. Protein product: CASSMGGQGVSKQYF.

Here the CDR3 reads CASSPGTPDRETQYF. CDR3 coding DNA: TGTGCCAGCAGCCCCGGGACCCCCGATCGGGAGACCCAGTACTTC. The gene calls are TRBV4-2 and TRBJ2-5, with D perhaps assigned TRBD1 or TRBD2 (5 bases each). Germline CDR1 and CDR2: LGHNA and YNFKEQ. Between the trimmed V and J ends, which lost 4 bases and 5 bases, there was a span of 17 bases. The CDR3 sequence is 15 residues long.

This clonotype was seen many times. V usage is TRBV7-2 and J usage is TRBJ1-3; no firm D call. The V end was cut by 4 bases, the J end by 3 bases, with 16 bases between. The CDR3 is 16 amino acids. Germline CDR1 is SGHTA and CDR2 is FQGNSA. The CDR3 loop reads CASSSRAATGGNTIYF. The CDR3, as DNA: TGTGCCAGCAGCTCCCGGGCCGCTACGGGTGGAAACACCATATATTTT. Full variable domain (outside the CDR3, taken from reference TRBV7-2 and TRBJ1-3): GAGVSQSPSNKVTEKGKDVELRCDPISGHTALYWYRQSLGQGLEFLIYFQGNSAPDKSGLPSDRFSAERTGGSVSTLTIQRTQQEDSAVYLCASSSRAATGGNTIYFGEGSWLTVV.

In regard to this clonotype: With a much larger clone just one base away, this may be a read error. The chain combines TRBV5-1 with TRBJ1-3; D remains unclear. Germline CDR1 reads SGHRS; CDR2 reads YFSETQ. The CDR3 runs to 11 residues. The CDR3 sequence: CASSGGNAIYF. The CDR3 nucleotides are TGCGCCAGCAGCGGCGGAAACGCCATATATTTT.

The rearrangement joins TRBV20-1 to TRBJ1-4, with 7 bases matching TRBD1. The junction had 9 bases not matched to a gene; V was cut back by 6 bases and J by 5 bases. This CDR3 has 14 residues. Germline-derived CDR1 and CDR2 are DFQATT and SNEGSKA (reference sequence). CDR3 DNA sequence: TGCAGTGCGAATTGGGGGACAGAGAATGAAAAACTGTTTTTT. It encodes CSANWGTENEKLFF.

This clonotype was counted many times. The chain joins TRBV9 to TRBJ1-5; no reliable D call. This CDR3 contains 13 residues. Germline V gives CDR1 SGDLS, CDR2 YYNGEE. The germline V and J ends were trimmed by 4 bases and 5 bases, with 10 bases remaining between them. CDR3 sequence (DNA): TGTGCCAGCAGCCGCCGGGAGGATCAGCCCCAGCATTTT. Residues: CASSRREDQPQHF.

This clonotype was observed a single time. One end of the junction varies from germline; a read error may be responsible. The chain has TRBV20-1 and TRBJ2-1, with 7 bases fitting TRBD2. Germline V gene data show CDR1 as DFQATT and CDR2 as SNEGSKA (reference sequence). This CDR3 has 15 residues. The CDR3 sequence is CSATVTSANYNEQSF. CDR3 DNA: TGCAGTGCTACTGTCACTAGCGCCAACTACAATGAGCAGTCCTTC.

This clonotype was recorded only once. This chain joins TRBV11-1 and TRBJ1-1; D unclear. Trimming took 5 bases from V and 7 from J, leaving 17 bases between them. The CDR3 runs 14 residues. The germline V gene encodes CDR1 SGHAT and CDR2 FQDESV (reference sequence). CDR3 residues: CASSITFGRSEAFF. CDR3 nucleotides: TGTGCCAGCAGCATAACCTTCGGACGTAGTGAAGCTTTCTTT.

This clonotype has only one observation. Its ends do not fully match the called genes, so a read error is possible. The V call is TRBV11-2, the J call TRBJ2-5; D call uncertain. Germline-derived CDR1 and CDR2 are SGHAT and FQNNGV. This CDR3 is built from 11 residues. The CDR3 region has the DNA TGTGCCAGCAGCCTTCAAGAGGCCCAGTACTTC. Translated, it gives CASSLQEAQYF.

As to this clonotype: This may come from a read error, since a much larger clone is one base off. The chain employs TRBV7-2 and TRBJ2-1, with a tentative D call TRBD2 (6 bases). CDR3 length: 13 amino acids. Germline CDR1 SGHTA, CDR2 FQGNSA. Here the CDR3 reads CASSLGRANERFF. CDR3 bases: TGTGCCAGCAGCTTAGGGAGGGCCAATGAGCGGTTCTTC. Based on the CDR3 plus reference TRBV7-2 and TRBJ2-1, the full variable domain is GAGVSQSPSNKVTEKGKDVELRCDPISGHTALYWYRQSLGQGLEFLIYFQGNSAPDKSGLPSDRFSAERTGGSVSTLTIQRTQQEDSAVYLCASSLGRANERFFGPGTRLTVL.

The CDR3 reads CATSNGRGTGANVLTF. CDR3 bases: TGTGCCACCAGCAACGGGAGGGGAACTGGGGCCAACGTCCTGACTTTC. The rearrangement links TRBV15 to TRBJ2-6; 8 bases align to TRBD2. Per germline, CDR1 LNHNV and CDR2 YYDKDF (reference sequence). V lost 4 bases and J lost 2; bases outside the gene matches: 4. The CDR3 extends over 16 amino acids.

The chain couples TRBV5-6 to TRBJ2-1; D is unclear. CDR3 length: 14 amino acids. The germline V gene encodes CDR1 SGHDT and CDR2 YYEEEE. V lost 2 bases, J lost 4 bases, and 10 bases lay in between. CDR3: CASSFLVGYNEQFF. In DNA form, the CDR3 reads TGTGCCAGCAGCTTCCTGGTGGGGTACAATGAGCAGTTCTTC.

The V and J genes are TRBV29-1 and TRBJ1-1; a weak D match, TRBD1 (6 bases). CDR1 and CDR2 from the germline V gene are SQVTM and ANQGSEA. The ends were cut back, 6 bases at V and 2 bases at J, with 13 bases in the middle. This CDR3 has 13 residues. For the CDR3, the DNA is TGCAGCGTGGGCGGGACACACAACACTGAAGCTTTCTTT. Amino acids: CSVGGTHNTEAFF.

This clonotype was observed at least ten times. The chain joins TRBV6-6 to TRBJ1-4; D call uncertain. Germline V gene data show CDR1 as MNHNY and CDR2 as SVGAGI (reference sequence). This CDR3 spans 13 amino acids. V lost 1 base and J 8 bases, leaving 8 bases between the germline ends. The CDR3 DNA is TGTGCCAGCAGTTACTTGGGCGGAGAAAAACTGTTTTTT. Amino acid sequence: CASSYLGGEKLFF.

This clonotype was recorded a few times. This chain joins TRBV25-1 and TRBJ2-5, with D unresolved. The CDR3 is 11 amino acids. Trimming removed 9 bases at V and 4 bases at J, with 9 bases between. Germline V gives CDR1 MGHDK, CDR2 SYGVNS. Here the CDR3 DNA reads TGTGCCAGTTTATTTAGAGAGACCCAGTACTTC. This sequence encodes CASLFRETQYF.

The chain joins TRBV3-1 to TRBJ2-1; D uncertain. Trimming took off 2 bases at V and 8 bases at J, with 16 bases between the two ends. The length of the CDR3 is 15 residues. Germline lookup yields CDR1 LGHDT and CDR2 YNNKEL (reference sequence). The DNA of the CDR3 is TGTGCCAGCAGCCAATGGTCTGGTAGGGTTCATGAGCAGTTCTTC. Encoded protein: CASSQWSGRVHEQFF.

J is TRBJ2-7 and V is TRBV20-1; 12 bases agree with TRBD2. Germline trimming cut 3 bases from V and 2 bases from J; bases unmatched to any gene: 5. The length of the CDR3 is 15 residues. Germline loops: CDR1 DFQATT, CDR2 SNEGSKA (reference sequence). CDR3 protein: CSAREASGGAYEQYF. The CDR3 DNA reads TGCAGTGCTAGGGAGGCTAGCGGGGGGGCCTACGAGCAGTACTTC.